Detailed here is one TCR beta chain. Multiple sclerosis controls were treatment-naive patients with stable or active relapsing-remitting disease. The RNA, about 0.5 to 1 ug, was put through reverse transcription using random hexamers. A single record per CDR3 protein comes from TCRdb applying MiXCR to the immunoSEQ multiplex PCR reads. The repertoire consists of 200,000 to 250,000 distinct CDR3 sequences, with approximately 95% occurring once and the leading ten covering roughly 0.1%. The record originates from a study of CD8 T cells in Susac syndrome. This clonotype was sampled from a human donor with multiple sclerosis. The sample taken for sequencing was CD4+ T cells from PBMCs.

The CDR3 region has the DNA TGTGCCAGCAGAAAACAGGGCCCAGGAAACACCATATATTTT. The encoded protein is CASRKQGPGNTIYF. The chain joins TRBV25-1 to TRBJ1-3; D perhaps matches TRBD1 (6 bases). CDR1 MGHDK and CDR2 SYGVNS come from the germline V gene. The length of the CDR3 is 14 residues. The V end was cut by 6 bases, the J end by 4 bases, with 13 bases between.